The clone carrying this T cell receptor (beta chain) was observed many times. The data were taken from a study of T cells in Graves' hyperthyroidism and ophthalmopathy. At the level of the study: Before treatment of any kind, peripheral blood was taken at initial diagnosis.

The CDR3 has 14 amino acids. Germline V gene sequence: CDR1 MNHEY, CDR2 SVGEGT. V was pared by 6 bases and J by 6 bases, with 9 bases of the junction left unmatched. TCR beta CDR3 regions were amplified from RNA. A first-round RT-PCR of the TCR CDR3 used the HTBI primer set. Using its own MiXCR run on the multiplex PCR reads, TCRdb lists one record per CDR3 protein. The data show approximately 610,000 distinct CDR3 sequences, approximately 15% seen once. This TCR was sampled from a woman in her forties with Graves' ophthalmopathy. Sequenced material: blood. This chain connects TRBV6-2 or TRBV6-3 to TRBJ1-2, with TRBD1 matching over 8 bases. As DNA, the CDR3 is TGTGCCAGCAGGCCCCAGGGGGCTATTGATGGCTACACCTTC. It codes for CASRPQGAIDGYTF.